This TCR beta chain was identified during a study of blood T cell repertoires in COVID-19 (dated by TCRdb to 2018 to 2021). Some background on the complete study: Samples from collaborators originated in the United States, Italy and Spain and spanned both the acute and convalescent phases of COVID-19. Subjects who had been exposed to COVID-19, were actively infected with it, or had recovered from it provided the deeply sampled blood TCRbeta repertoires that made up the dataset. A freely available public database, intended as a resource for researchers studying the immune response to SARS-CoV-2, is where the repertoires were released. Where HLA class I and class II types were available, the types were taken from metadata supplied by the sample provider, not from assay-based typing. The samples were drawn from two sources: the first 160 participants of the ongoing ImmuneRACE study, and 950 to 1,500 subjects contributed by 6 global collaborators. The prospective study material was composed of cDNA or gDNA derived from T cells, B-cell-depleted T cells, or PBMCs. Nearly every sample came with metadata listing a de-identified subject ID, COVID-19 status, age in years and sex. On the study overall, not on this receptor specifically: How much clinical and demographic metadata was included differed by source and by participant, and the metadata was provided uncurated.

TCRbeta CDR3 regions were amplified from genomic DNA by means of the immunoSEQ Assay, a bias-controlled multiplex PCR. Under the source paper's analysis protocol: The number of nucleated cells in each sample was estimated by amplification of reference gene primers within the assay. Sequence reads were collapsed and filtered to measure the absolute abundance of every unique TCRbeta CDR3 rearrangement. For each sample, productive Simpson clonality was calculated by taking the square root of Simpson's diversity index across productive rearrangements. In TCRdb, the immuneACCESS table is reduced to in-frame sequences with V and J assigned. These tables do not hold every clone; where another copy was compared, an unresolved V gene accounts for under half, and the others remain unexplained. Clone size and the V and J calls come from that table; the DNA yielded D and trimming. Present in this sample are around 290,000 clones, approximately 93% of which were seen just once. Over 2% of the sample is held by the ten biggest clonotypes.

Trimming accounts for 1 base at V and 6 bases at J, while the number of junction bases matched to no gene is 9. In the germline V gene, CDR1 corresponds to SGHDT and CDR2 to YYEEEE. There are 16 amino acids in the CDR3, from cysteine to phenylalanine inclusive. Kept here is only the CDR3 DNA, which spans 48 bases and is read in frame from base 1. At one collaborating source in Seattle, patients were enrolled during active infection and were followed longitudinally through the course of disease. Collaborating institutions collected whole blood in K2EDTA tubes following their own protocols. For TCRbeta analysis, collaborators shipped samples in one of three forms: frozen whole blood, isolated PBMCs, or DNA extracted from either of those sample types. In regard to this clone: Its specific antigen is unknown. It has no much larger one-base neighbor in the sample; base qualities were not kept.

The sequencing input was peripheral blood. This receptor chain uses TRBV5-6 and TRBJ2-7, with 11 bases aligning to TRBD2. This clonotype was obtained from a woman aged 25 to 45 with COVID-19, enrolled during active disease. The CDR3 protein sequence reads: CASSLSVGLAGGEQYF. The nucleotide sequence reads as follows: TGTGCCAGCAGCTTGTCGGTTGGGCTAGCGGGAGGCGAGCAGTACTTC.